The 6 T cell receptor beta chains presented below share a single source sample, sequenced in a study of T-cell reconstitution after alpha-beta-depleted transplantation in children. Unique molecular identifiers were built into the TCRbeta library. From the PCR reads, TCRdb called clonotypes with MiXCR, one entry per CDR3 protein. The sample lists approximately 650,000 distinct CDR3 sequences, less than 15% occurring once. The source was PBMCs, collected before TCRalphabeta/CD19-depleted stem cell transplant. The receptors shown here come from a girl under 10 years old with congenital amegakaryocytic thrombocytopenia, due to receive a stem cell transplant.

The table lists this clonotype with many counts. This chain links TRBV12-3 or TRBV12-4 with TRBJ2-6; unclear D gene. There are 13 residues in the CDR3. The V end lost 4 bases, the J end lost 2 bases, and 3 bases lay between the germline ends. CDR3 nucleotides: TGTGCCAGCAGTTATACTGGGGCCAACGTCCTGACTTTC. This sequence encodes CASSYTGANVLTF.

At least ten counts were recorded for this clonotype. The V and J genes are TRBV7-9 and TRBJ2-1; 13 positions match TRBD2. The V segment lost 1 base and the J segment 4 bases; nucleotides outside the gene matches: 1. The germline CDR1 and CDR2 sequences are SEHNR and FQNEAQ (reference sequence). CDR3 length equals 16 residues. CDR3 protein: CASSLETSGRYNEQFF. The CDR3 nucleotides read TGTGCCAGCAGCTTAGAGACTAGCGGGAGGTACAATGAGCAGTTCTTC.

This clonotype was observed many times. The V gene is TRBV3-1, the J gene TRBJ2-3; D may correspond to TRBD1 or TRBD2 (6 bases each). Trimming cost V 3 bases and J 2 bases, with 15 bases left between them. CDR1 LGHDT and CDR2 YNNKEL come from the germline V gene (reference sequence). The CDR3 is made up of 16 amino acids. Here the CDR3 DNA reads TGTGCCAGCAGCCAGTTGGGGGGCAGTTACACAGATACGCAGTATTTT. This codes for CASSQLGGSYTDTQYF.

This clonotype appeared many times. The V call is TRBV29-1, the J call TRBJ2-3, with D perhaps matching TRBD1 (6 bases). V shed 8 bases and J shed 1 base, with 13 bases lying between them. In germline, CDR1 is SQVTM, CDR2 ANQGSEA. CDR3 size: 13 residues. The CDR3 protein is CSILGAGTDTQYF. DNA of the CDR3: TGCAGCATATTGGGGGCCGGCACAGATACGCAGTATTTT.

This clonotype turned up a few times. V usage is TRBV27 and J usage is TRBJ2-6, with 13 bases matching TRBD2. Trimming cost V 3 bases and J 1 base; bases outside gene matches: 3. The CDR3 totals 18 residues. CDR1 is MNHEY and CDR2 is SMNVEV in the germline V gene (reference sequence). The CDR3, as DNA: TGTGCCAGCAGTTTGAGGGGACTAGCGGGGTCTGGGGCCAACGTCCTGACTTTC. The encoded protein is CASSLRGLAGSGANVLTF. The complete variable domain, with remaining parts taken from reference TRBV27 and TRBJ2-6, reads EAQVTQNPRYLITVTGKKLTVTCSQNMNHEYMSWYRQDPGLGLRQIYYSMNVEVTDKGDVPEGYKVSRKEKRNFPLILESPSPNQTSLYFCASSLRGLAGSGANVLTFGAGSRLTVL.

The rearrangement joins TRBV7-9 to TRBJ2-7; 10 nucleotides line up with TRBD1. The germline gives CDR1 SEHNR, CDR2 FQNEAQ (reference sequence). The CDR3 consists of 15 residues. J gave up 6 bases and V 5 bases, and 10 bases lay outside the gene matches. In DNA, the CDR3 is TGTGCCAGCAGCCTATCCGGGACAGGGGTTGCCGAGCAGTACTTC. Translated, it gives CASSLSGTGVAEQYF.